Shown below are 3 T cell receptor beta chains from a single sample sequenced in a study of OX40 agonist ivuxolimab in advanced cancers. Using immunoSEQ multiplex PCR, the repertoire was profiled, and TCRdb retains in-frame clones only, with some absent. The sample contains about 67,000 clones, 87% of which appear only once. The sequences come from CD4+ or CD8+ T cells sorted from blood, collected in a trial of the OX40 agonist ivuxolimab. The source is an adult with an advanced solid tumor such as melanoma, head and neck, liver or kidney cancer.

The chain joins TRBV6-1 to TRBJ1-3; unclear D gene. CDR1 and CDR2 from the germline V gene are MNHNS and SASEGT. V was clipped by 6 bases and J by 1 base, with 13 bases between them. This CDR3 is 15 amino acids long. CDR3 nucleotide sequence: TGTGCCAGCAGGACCAACCTAGGGTCTGGAAACACCATATATTTT. Protein sequence: CASRTNLGSGNTIYF.

The chain recombines TRBV29-1 with TRBJ2-7; 7 nucleotides align to TRBD1. Germline trimming cut 2 bases from V and 5 bases from J; bases unmatched to any gene: 6. Germline V gene lookup returns CDR1 SQVTM and CDR2 ANQGSEA. The CDR3 length is 13 residues. The CDR3 sequence: CSVEKGADNEQYF. The CDR3 DNA reads TGCAGCGTTGAAAAGGGGGCAGATAACGAGCAGTACTTC.

V is TRBV11-3 and J is TRBJ2-7; D remains unclear. The V gene's germline CDR1 is SGHNT and CDR2 YENEEA. The CDR3 covers 16 residues. V lost 4 bases and J 0 bases, leaving 16 bases between the germline ends. The CDR3 region has the DNA TGTGCCAGCAGCTGGGGTGTTAGCCAAAGCTCCTACGAGCAGTACTTC. It yields the protein CASSWGVSQSSYEQYF.